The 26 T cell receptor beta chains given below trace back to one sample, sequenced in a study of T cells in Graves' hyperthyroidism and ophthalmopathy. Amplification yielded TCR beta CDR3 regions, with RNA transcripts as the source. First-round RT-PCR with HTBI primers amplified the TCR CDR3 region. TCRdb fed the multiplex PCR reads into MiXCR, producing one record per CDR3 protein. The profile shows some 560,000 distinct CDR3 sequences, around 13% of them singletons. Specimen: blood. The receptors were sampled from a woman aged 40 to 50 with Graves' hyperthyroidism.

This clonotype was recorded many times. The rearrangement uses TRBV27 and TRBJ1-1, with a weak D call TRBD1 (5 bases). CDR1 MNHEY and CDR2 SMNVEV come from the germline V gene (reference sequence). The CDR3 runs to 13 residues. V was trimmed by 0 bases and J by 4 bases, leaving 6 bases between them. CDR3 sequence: CASSLSGLTEAFF. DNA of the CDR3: TGTGCCAGCAGTTTATCGGGGCTCACTGAAGCTTTCTTT.

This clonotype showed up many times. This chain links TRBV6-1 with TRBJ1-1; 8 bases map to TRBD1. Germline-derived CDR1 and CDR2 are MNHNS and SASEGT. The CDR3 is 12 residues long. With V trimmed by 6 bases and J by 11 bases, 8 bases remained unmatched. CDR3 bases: TGTGCCAGCAGCCAAGGACAGGGCGTGGCTTTCTTT. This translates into CASSQGQGVAFF.

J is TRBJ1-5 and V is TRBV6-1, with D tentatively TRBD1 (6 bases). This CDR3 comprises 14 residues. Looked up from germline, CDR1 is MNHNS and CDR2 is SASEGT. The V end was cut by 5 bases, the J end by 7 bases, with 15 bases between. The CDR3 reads CASSPTGRGQPQHF. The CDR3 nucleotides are TGTGCCAGCAGTCCTACAGGGAGGGGACAGCCCCAGCATTTT.

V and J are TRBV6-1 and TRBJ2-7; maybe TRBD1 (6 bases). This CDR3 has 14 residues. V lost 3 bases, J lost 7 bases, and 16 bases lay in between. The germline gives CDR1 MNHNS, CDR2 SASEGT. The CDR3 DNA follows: TGTGCCAGCAGTGACGTCCCTTACAGGGTTGAGCAGTACTTC. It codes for CASSDVPYRVEQYF.

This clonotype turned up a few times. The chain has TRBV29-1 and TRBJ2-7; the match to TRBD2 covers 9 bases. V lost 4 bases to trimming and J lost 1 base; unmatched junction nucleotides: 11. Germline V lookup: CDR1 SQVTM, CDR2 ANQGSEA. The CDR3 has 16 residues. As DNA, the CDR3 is TGCAGCGTTGCTAGAAGTAGCGGGGGAGGGTCCTACGAGCAGTACTTC. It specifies CSVARSSGGGSYEQYF.

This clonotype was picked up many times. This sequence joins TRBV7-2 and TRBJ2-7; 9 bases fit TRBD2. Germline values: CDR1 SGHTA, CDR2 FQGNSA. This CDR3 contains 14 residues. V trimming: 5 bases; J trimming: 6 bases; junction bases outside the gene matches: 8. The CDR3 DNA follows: TGTGCCAGCAGCCCAGCGGGAGGTTCTAGCGAGCAGTACTTC. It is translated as CASSPAGGSSEQYF.

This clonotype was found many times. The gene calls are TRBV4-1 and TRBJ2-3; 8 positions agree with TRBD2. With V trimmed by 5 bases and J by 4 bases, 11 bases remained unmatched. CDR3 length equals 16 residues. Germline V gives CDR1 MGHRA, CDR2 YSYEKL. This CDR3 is CASSVIAGPRADTQYF. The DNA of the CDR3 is TGCGCCAGCAGCGTAATAGCGGGGCCCCGCGCAGATACGCAGTATTTT.

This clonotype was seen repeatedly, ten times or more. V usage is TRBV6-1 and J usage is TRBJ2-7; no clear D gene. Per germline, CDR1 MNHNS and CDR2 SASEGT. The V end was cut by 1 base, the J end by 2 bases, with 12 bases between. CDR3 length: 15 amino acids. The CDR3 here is CASSEGVVETYEQYF. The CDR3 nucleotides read TGTGCCAGCAGTGAAGGTGTAGTCGAAACCTACGAGCAGTACTTC.

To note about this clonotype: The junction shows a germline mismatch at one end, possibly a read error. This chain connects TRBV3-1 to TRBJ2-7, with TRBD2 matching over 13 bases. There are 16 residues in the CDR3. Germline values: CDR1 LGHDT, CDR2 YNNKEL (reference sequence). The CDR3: CASSQNAGLAGDERYF. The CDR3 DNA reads TGTGCCAGCAGCCAAAACGCAGGACTAGCGGGAGACGAGCGGTACTTC.

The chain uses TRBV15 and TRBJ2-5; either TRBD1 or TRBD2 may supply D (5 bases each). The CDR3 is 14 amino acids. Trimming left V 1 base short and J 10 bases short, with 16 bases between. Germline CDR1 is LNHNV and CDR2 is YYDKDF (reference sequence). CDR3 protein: CATSRASEGRSQYF. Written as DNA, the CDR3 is TGTGCCACCAGCAGAGCTTCTGAGGGGAGAAGCCAGTACTTC.

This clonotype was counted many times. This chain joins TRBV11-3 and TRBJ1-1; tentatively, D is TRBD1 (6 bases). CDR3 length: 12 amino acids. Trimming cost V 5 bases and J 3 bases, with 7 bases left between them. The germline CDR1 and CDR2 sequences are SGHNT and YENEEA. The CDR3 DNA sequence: TGTGCCAGCAGCCCAGGGGACACTGAAGCTTTCTTT. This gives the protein CASSPGDTEAFF.

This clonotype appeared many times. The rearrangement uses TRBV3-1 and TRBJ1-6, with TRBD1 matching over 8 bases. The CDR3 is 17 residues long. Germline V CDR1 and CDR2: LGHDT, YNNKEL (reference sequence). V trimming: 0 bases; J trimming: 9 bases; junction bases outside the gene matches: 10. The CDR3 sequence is CASSQDLGQGTGSPLHF. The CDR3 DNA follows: TGTGCCAGCAGCCAAGATCTTGGACAGGGTACTGGTTCACCCCTCCACTTT.

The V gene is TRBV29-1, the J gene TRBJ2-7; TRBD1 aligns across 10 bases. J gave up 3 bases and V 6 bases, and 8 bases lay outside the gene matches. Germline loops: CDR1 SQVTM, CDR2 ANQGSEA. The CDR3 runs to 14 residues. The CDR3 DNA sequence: TGCAGCGTCGTGGGGTGGGACAGGGGCTACGAGCAGTACTTC. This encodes CSVVGWDRGYEQYF.

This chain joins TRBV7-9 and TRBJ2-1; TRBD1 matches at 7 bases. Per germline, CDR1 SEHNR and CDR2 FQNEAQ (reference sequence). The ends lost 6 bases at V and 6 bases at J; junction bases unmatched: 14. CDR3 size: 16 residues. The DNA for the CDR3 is TGTGCCAGCAGTCATTCATTGGGGACAGCCCGCAATGAGCAGTTCTTC. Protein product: CASSHSLGTARNEQFF.

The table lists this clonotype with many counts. The CDR3 region has the DNA TGTGCCAGCAGCTTAGACAGCCCGAGCTCCTACGAGCAGTACTTC. Its protein is CASSLDSPSSYEQYF. The chain couples TRBV7-2 to TRBJ2-7; D ambiguous. CDR3 length: 15 residues. Looked up from germline, CDR1 is SGHTA and CDR2 is FQGNSA. The V end lost 1 base, the J end lost 0 bases, and 10 bases lay between the germline ends.

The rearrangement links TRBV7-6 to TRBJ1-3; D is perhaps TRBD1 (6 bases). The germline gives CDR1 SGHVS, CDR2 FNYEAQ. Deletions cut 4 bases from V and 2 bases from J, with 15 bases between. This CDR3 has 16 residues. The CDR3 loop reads CASSWKQGETGNTIYF. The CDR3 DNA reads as TGTGCCAGCAGCTGGAAACAGGGAGAAACTGGAAACACCATATATTTT.

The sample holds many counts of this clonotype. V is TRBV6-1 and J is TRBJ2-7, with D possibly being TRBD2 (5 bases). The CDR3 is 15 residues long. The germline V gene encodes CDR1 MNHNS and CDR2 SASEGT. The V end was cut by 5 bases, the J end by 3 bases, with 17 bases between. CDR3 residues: CASSSDWAGNYEQYF. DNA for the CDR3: TGTGCCAGCAGTTCCGACTGGGCGGGTAACTACGAGCAGTACTTC.

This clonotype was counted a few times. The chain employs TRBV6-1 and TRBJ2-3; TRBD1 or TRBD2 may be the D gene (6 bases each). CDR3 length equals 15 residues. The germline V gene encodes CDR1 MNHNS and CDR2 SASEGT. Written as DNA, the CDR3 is TGTGCGGCACAACCGAGGGGGGCTATCACAGATACGCAGTATTTT. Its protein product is CAAQPRGAITDTQYF.

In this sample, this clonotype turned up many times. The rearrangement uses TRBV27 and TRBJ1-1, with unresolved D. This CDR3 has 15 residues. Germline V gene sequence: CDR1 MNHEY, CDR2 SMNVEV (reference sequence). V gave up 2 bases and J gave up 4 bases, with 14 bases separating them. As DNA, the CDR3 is TGTGCCAGCAGTTTAAGGTCGGCCGGTCTCACTGAAGCTTTCTTT. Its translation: CASSLRSAGLTEAFF.

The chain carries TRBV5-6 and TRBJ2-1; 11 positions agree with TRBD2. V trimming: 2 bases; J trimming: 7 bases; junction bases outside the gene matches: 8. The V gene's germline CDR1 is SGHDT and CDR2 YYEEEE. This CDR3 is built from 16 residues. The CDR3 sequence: CASSFGSGRAGNEQFF. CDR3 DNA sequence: TGTGCCAGCAGCTTCGGTAGCGGGAGGGCGGGGAATGAGCAGTTCTTC. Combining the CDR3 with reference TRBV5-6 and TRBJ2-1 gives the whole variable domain DAGVTQSPTHLIKTRGQQVTLRCSPKSGHDTVSWYQQALGQGPQFIFQYYEEEERQRGNFPDRFSGHQFPNYSSELNVNALLLGDSALYLCASSFGSGRAGNEQFFGPGTRLTVL.

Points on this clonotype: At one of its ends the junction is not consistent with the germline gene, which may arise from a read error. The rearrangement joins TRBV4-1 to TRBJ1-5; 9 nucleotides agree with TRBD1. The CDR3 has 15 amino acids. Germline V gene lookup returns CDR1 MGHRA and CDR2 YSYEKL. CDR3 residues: CAGSQMGQGGQPQHF. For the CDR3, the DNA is TGCGCCGGCAGCCAAATGGGACAGGGTGGGCAGCCCCAGCATTTT.

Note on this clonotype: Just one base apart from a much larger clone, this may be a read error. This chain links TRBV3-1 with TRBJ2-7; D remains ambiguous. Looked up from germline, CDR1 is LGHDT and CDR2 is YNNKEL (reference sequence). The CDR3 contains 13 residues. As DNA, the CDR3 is TGTGCCAGCAGCCAAGCGAGAGGCTACGGGCAGTACTTC. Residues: CASSQARGYGQYF.

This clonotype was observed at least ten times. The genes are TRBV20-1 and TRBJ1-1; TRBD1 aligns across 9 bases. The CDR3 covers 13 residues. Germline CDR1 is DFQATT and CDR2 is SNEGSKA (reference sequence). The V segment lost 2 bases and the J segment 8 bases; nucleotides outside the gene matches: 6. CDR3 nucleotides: TGCAGTGCTAGACTTCTTACAGGGGGCGAAGCTTTCTTT. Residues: CSARLLTGGEAFF.

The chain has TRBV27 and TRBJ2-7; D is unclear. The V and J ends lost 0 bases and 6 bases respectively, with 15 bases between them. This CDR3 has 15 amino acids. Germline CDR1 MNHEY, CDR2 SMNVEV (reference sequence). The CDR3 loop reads CASSLSGTVLGEQYF. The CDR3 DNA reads TGTGCCAGCAGTTTATCCGGCACAGTCCTTGGCGAGCAGTACTTC.

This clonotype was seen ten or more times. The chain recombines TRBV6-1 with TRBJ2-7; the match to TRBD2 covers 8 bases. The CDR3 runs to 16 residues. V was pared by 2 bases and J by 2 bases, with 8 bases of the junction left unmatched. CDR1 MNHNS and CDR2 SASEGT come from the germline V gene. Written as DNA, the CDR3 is TGTGCCAGCAGTGAACAAGGCGCGGGAGGTCCCTACGAGCAGTACTTC. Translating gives CASSEQGAGGPYEQYF.

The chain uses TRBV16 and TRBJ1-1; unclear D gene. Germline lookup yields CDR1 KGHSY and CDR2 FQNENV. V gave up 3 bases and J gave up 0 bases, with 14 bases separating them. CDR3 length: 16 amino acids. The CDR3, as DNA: TGTGCCAGCAGCCATAGATATTCGACATTGAACACTGAAGCTTTCTTT. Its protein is CASSHRYSTLNTEAFF.